The table lists the clone carrying this T cell receptor beta chain with a count of one. What it binds is not known. Generated by immunoSEQ multiplex PCR, the TCRdb table keeps only in-frame clones and is missing some. This sample carries 150,000 to 200,000 clones, around nine tenths of them seen once, and the ten largest clones take about 2.3%. The CDR3 runs 13 residues. Germline V gene lookup returns CDR1 GTSNPN and CDR2 SVGIG (reference sequence). V dropped 7 bases and J dropped 1 base, with 11 bases sitting between them. The sample comes from a study of cytomegalovirus exposure and HLA in healthy donors. Whole-study findings and limits: The investigators catalogued 150 to 200 TCR beta chains as cytomegalovirus-associated. Subsequent analysis revealed that first-cohort TCR clusters tended to co-occur in the 130 or so validation repertoires. Whilst most TCR sequences proved rare, a subset of public TCRs occurred across many donors.

The sequence was obtained from a woman aged 18-29 years in good health and CMV-seronegative. Sequenced sample: PBMCs. The rearrangement links TRBV30 to TRBJ1-3; weak D call: TRBD1 (6 bases). CDR3 DNA: TGTGCCTCTCGGACAGCTTCTGGAAACACCATATATTTT. Amino acid sequence: CASRTASGNTIYF.